Below are 17 T cell receptor beta chains sequenced from a single sample in a study of OX40 agonist ivuxolimab in advanced cancers. This table comes from immunoSEQ multiplex PCR, and its TCRdb copy is limited to in-frame clones, with some not included. Here the sample spans tens of thousands of clones, almost 95% being singletons. Material: CD4+ or CD8+ T cells sorted from blood, obtained in a trial of the OX40 agonist ivuxolimab. The origin of the receptors is an adult with an advanced solid tumor such as melanoma, head and neck, liver or kidney cancer.

This sequence joins TRBV7-9 and TRBJ2-7; unclear D gene. The CDR3 runs to 12 residues. V gave up 2 bases and J gave up 4 bases, with 6 bases separating them. Germline loops: CDR1 SEHNR, CDR2 FQNEAQ (reference sequence). For the CDR3, the DNA is TGTGCCAGCAGCTTAAATGGGTACGAGCAGTACTTC. Amino acids: CASSLNGYEQYF.

This rearrangement joins TRBV28 to TRBJ2-2, with D perhaps matching TRBD2 (5 bases). The germline V gene encodes CDR1 MDHEN and CDR2 SYDVKM. This CDR3 region has 14 residues. Trimming pared 5 bases from V and 0 bases from J, leaving 7 bases between. CDR3 in amino acids: CASSLGANTGELFF. Written as DNA, the CDR3 is TGTGCCAGCAGTCTCGGGGCGAACACCGGGGAGCTGTTTTTT. The full variable domain, completed using reference TRBV28 and TRBJ2-2, is DVKVTQSSRYLVKRTGEKVFLECVQDMDHENMFWYRQDPGLGLRLIYFSYDVKMKEKGDIPEGYSVSREKKERFSLILESASTNQTSMYLCASSLGANTGELFFGEGSRLTVL.

The chain combines TRBV13 with TRBJ1-1; maybe TRBD1 (6 bases). Trimming stripped 3 bases from V and 3 bases from J, with 11 bases between. From germline, CDR1 is PRHDT and CDR2 FYEKMQ (reference sequence). The CDR3 covers 14 residues. The DNA of the CDR3 is TGTGCCAGCAGCTTGGGAGAGGGGGACACTGAAGCTTTCTTT. Amino acids: CASSLGEGDTEAFF.

V gene TRBV27 combines with J gene TRBJ2-7; 11 nucleotides agree with TRBD1. The CDR3 length is 13 residues. CDR1 is MNHEY and CDR2 is SMNVEV in the germline V gene (reference sequence). Losses at the gene ends were 1 base for V and 12 bases for J; bases not matched to a gene: 5. The CDR3 DNA reads TGTGCCAGCAGTTTATTGGGACAGGGGGTTTTGTACTTC. Translation gives CASSLLGQGVLYF.

The V call is TRBV27, the J call TRBJ1-3; D uncertain. Trimming took off 7 bases at V and 8 bases at J, with 12 bases between the two ends. CDR1 MNHEY and CDR2 SMNVEV come from the germline V gene (reference sequence). The CDR3 extends over 12 amino acids. The CDR3 reads CASTTWADTIYF. For the CDR3, the DNA is TGTGCCAGCACCACCTGGGCTGACACCATATATTTT.

The chain employs TRBV11-2 and TRBJ2-7; D remains unclear. The germline gives CDR1 SGHAT, CDR2 FQNNGV. The CDR3 consists of 12 residues. V was trimmed by 1 base and J by 5 bases, leaving 6 bases between them. The CDR3 DNA sequence: TGTGCCAGCAGCTTAGGCATCGACGAGCAGTACTTC. It specifies CASSLGIDEQYF.

V is TRBV27 and J is TRBJ1-5; no definite D call. CDR1 and CDR2 from the germline V gene are MNHEY and SMNVEV (reference sequence). The ends were cut back, 3 bases at V and 0 bases at J, with 6 bases in the middle. The CDR3 totals 14 residues. The CDR3 DNA is TGTGCCAGCAGTTTCAAGGGTAGCAATCAGCCCCAGCATTTT. Its translation: CASSFKGSNQPQHF.

The CDR3 protein is CASSSLTGFNEKLFF. CDR3 bases: TGTGCCAGCAGCTCATTGACAGGTTTTAATGAAAAACTGTTTTTT. The chain recombines TRBV7-6 with TRBJ1-4; tentative D call: TRBD1 (6 bases). V was clipped by 4 bases and J by 4 bases, with 13 bases between them. The CDR3 runs 15 residues. Germline-derived CDR1 and CDR2 are SGHVS and FNYEAQ.

The gene calls are TRBV6-5 and TRBJ1-1, with a weak D call TRBD1 (5 bases). Trimming cost V 5 bases and J 0 bases, with 7 bases left between them. CDR3 length: 13 residues. Germline lookup yields CDR1 MNHEY and CDR2 SVGAGI. CDR3 loop: CASSQGLNTEAFF. The CDR3 coding sequence is TGTGCCAGCAGTCAGGGCCTGAACACTGAAGCTTTCTTT.

The table lists this clone with a count of one. The chain is built from TRBV7-9 and TRBJ2-5; possible D gene TRBD1, 5 bases. Trimming took 5 bases from V and 3 from J, leaving 13 bases between them. Germline CDR1 reads SEHNR; CDR2 reads FQNEAQ (reference sequence). The CDR3 loop spans 14 amino acids. Here the CDR3 reads CASSGKLGEETQYF. CDR3 in DNA: TGTGCCAGCAGCGGCAAGCTAGGGGAAGAGACCCAGTACTTC.

In this sample, this clone turned up once. This sequence joins TRBV4-3 and TRBJ1-5, with D tentatively TRBD1 (5 bases). V was shortened by 0 bases and J by 4 bases, with 13 bases between the two germline ends. Germline V gives CDR1 LGHNA, CDR2 YSLEER. This CDR3 spans 16 amino acids. Written as DNA, the CDR3 is TGCGCCAGCAGCCAAGATTGGAATCGGGGGAATCAGCCCCAGCATTTT. It translates to CASSQDWNRGNQPQHF.

The chain recombines TRBV2 with TRBJ2-3; 9 nucleotides agree with TRBD1. CDR3 length: 13 amino acids. The V gene's germline CDR1 is SNHLY and CDR2 FYNNEI. The CDR3 sequence is CAVRTGVSDTQYF. For the CDR3, the DNA is TGTGCAGTGAGGACAGGGGTTTCAGATACGCAGTATTTT.

The genes are TRBV7-8 and TRBJ1-5, with D tentatively TRBD1 (5 bases). Between the trimmed V and J ends, which lost 5 bases and 4 bases, there was a span of 18 bases. Germline V gene lookup returns CDR1 SGHVS and CDR2 FQNEAQ. CDR3 length: 16 amino acids. The CDR3 sequence is CASSPLIGRGNQPQHF. The CDR3, as DNA: TGTGCCAGCAGCCCCCTAATCGGCCGGGGGAATCAGCCCCAGCATTTT.

The J gene is TRBJ2-7, the V gene TRBV29-1; 10 bases align to TRBD1. The CDR3 totals 16 residues. The germline V gene encodes CDR1 SQVTM and CDR2 ANQGSEA. The junction had 5 bases not matched to a gene; V was cut back by 0 bases and J by 0 bases. CDR3 sequence reads: CSVEETRTGGSYEQYF. The CDR3 bases are TGCAGCGTTGAAGAAACCCGGACAGGGGGCTCCTACGAGCAGTACTTC.

V is TRBV18 and J is TRBJ1-1; D gene uncertain. The V and J ends lost 2 bases and 3 bases respectively, with 4 bases between them. CDR3 length equals 12 residues. Germline V lookup: CDR1 KGHSH, CDR2 LQKENI. The CDR3 DNA follows: TGTGCCAGCTCACCAGGGGACACTGAAGCTTTCTTT. Residues: CASSPGDTEAFF.

The rearrangement uses TRBV9 and TRBJ1-1, with 10 bases identical to TRBD1. This CDR3 comprises 16 residues. The germline V gene has CDR1 SGDLS and CDR2 YYNGEE. Losses at the gene ends were 4 bases for V and 0 bases for J; bases not matched to a gene: 6. CDR3 nucleotides: TGTGCCAGCAGCCTCGGGACAGGGGACCTGAACACTGAAGCTTTCTTT. Amino acids: CASSLGTGDLNTEAFF.

The table lists this clone with a few counts. The gene calls are TRBV27 and TRBJ2-3; 7 positions agree with TRBD1. Germline V gene lookup returns CDR1 MNHEY and CDR2 SMNVEV (reference sequence). Trimming at V came to 5 bases and at J to 2 bases, leaving 4 bases not matched to a gene. The CDR3 spans 14 residues. CDR3 loop: CASSRQGDTDTQYF. The CDR3 region has the DNA TGTGCCAGCAGTAGACAGGGAGACACAGATACGCAGTATTTT.